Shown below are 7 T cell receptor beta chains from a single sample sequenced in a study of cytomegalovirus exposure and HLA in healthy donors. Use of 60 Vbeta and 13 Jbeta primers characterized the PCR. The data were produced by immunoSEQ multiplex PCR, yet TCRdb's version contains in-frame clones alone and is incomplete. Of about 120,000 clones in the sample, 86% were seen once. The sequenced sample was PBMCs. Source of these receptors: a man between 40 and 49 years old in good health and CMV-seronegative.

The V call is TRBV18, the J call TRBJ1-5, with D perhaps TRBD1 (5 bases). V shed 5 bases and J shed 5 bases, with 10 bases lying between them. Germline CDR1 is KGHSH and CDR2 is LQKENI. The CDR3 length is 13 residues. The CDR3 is CASSATQDQPQHF. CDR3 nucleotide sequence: TGTGCCAGCTCAGCAACACAGGATCAGCCCCAGCATTTT.

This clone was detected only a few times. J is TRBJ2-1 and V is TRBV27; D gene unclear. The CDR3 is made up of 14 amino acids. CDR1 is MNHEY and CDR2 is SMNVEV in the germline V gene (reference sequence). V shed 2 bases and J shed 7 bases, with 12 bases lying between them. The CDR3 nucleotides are TGTGCCAGCAGTTTAACCCCGTTCGGGAATGAGCAGTTCTTC. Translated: CASSLTPFGNEQFF.

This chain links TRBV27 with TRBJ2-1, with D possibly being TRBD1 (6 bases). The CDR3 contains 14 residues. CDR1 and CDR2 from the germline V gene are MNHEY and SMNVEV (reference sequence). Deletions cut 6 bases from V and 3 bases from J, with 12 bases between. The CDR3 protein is CASRSNRDYNEQFF. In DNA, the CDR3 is TGTGCCAGCAGGTCCAACAGGGACTACAATGAGCAGTTCTTC.

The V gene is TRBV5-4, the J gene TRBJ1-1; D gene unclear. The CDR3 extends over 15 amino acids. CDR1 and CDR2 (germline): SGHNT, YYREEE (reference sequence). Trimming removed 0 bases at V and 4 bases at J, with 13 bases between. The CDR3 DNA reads TGTGCCAGCAGCTTGGGCTCCCGTGGTAGCACTGAAGCTTTCTTT. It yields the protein CASSLGSRGSTEAFF.

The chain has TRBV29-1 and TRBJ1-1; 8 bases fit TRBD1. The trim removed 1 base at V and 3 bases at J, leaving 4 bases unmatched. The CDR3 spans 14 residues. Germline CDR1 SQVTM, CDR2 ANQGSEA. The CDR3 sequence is CSVEGTGLDTEAFF. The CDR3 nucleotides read TGCAGCGTTGAAGGGACAGGGTTAGACACTGAAGCTTTCTTT.

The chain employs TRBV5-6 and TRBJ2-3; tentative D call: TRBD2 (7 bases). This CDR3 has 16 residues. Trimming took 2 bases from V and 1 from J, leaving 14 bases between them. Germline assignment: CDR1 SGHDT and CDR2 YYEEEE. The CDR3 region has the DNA TGTGCCAGCAGCTTCTCGGGGGGCTCCGGCACAGATACGCAGTATTTT. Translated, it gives CASSFSGGSGTDTQYF.

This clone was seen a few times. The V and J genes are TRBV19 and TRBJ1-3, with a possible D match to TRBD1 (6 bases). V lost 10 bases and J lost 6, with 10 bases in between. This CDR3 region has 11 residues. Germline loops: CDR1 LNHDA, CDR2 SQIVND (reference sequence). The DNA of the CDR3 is TGTGCCACCAAGGGGGAAAACACCATATATTTT. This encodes CATKGENTIYF.